A single T cell receptor beta chain is shown here with its context. What it binds is unknown. The CDR3 covers 13 residues. V was clipped by 4 bases and J by 6 bases, with 12 bases between them. Germline CDR1 SGHRS, CDR2 YFSETQ. This record comes from a study of response to subunit inactivated influenza vaccine. General observations from the study: Few additional T cells are recruited per seasonal influenza vaccination, authors suggested.

TCRdb recomputed calls from the RT-PCR reads with MiXCR, one row per CDR3 protein. This table has more than 700,000 distinct CDR3 sequences, 21% appearing once. This receptor was identified in a man aged 45-60 years who received an inactivated influenza vaccine. This sample comprised PBMCs from blood, obtained around 5 days after vaccination. V usage is TRBV5-1 and J usage is TRBJ2-3; no clear D. The CDR3 DNA follows: TGCGCCAGCAGCCTTGAGGACGGTGATACGCAGTATTTT. The encoded protein is CASSLEDGDTQYF.